This TCR beta chain was documented in a study of T cell responses to AZD1222 COVID-19 vaccine. Study-wide context: Timing groups of about 4 and about 12 weeks for second doses were pooled. Study results and limitations: Researchers report vaccine-associated CD4 TCRs spanning spike, with dominance at 160-218 and 743-854. Repertoires were obtained solely post-peak T cell response. Spike-specific TCR breadth and depth both grew after two AZD1222 doses.

Germline V lookup: CDR1 ENHRY, CDR2 SYGVKD. J was trimmed by 5 bases and V by 0 bases; bases with no gene match: 11. The CDR3 is 18 amino acids. About this clone itself: Its target is unknown.

Some clones are missing from TCRdb's copy, which holds only in-frame ones; the method was immunoSEQ multiplex PCR. The sample includes 100,000 to 150,000 clones, around 90% of them seen just once. The material was peripheral blood, obtained on day 0 of AZD1222 vaccination. The sequence was collected from an adult in good health. The chain is built from TRBV10-3 and TRBJ1-2; TRBD1 agrees at 11 bases. CDR3 bases: TGTGCCATCAGTGAGTCCGAGGGACAGGGGGTGAGTCCATATGGCTACACCTTC. Amino acid sequence: CAISESEGQGVSPYGYTF.